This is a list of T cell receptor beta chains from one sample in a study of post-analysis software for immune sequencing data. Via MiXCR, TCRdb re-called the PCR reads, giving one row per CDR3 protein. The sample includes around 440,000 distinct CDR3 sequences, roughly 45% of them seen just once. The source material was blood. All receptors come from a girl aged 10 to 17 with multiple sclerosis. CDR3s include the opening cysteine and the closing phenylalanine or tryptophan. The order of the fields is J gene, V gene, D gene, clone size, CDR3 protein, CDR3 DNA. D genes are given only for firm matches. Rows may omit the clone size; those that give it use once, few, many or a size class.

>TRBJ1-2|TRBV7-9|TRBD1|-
CASSLEGQTYYGYTF
TGTGCCAGCAGCTTAGAGGGACAGACCTACTATGGCTACACCTTC
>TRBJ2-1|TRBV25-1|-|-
CASSVWNEQFF
TGTGCCAGCAGTGTCTGGAATGAGCAGTTCTTC
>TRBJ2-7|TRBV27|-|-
CASKVGGRSSYEQYF
TGTGCCAGCAAGGTGGGGGGCCGAAGCTCCTACGAGCAGTACTTC
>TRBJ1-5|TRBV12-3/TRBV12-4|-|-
CVSSFDSNQPQHF
TGTGTCAGCAGTTTTGATAGCAATCAGCCCCAGCATTTT
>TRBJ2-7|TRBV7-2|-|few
CASSLLAQTYEQYF
TGTGCCAGCAGCCTTCTAGCCCAGACTTACGAGCAGTACTTC
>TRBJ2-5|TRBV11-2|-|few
CASSSYAGRQETQYF
TGTGCCAGCAGCAGCTATGCCGGCCGCCAAGAGACCCAGTACTTC
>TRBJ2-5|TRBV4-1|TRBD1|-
CASSQPTGGVGQETQYF
TGCGCCAGCAGCCAACCCACAGGGGGCGTAGGACAAGAGACCCAGTACTTC
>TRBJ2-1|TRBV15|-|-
CATSRDPGGDNEQFF
TGTGCCACCAGCAGAGATCCCGGGGGAGACAATGAGCAGTTCTTC
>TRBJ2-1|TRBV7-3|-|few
CASSSGIGNEQFF
TGTGCCAGCAGTTCCGGGATTGGCAATGAGCAGTTCTTC
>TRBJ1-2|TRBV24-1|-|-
CATSEGDGPYGYTF
TGTGCCACCAGTGAGGGGGACGGACCCTATGGCTACACCTTC
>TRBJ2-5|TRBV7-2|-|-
CASSFKGVAGGWAQYF
TGTGCCAGCAGCTTTAAAGGGGTGGCTGGGGGGTGGGCCCAGTACTTC
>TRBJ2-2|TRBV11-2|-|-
CASRPTGSTGELFF
TGTGCCAGCAGGCCTACAGGGTCCACCGGGGAGCTGTTTTTT
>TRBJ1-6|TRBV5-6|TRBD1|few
CASSLEQGAPLHF
TGTGCCAGCAGCTTGGAACAGGGGGCACCCCTCCACTTT
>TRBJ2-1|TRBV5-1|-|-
CASSLEPPEGQFF
TGCGCCAGCAGCTTGGAGCCTCCGGAAGGGCAGTTCTTC
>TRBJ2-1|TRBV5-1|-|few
CASSHPGTRYNEQFF
TGCGCCAGCAGCCACCCCGGGACAAGATACAATGAGCAGTTCTTC
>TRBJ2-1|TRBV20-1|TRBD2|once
CSARSWREGFNEQFF
TGCAGTGCTAGATCCTGGCGGGAGGGGTTCAATGAGCAGTTCTTC
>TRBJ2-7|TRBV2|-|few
CASSAPGAQAASYEQYF
TGTGCCAGCAGTGCCCCCGGGGCCCAAGCGGCCTCCTACGAGCAGTACTTC
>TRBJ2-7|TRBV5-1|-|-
CASSLAGDLSYEQYF
TGCGCCAGCAGCCTGGCAGGTGATCTTTCTTACGAGCAGTACTTC
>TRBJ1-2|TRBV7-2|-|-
CASSLDAANYGYTF
TGTGCCAGCAGCTTAGATGCAGCTAACTATGGCTACACCTTC
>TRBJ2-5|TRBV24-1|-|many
CATSDAGQAKETQYF
TGTGCCACCAGTGATGCGGGACAAGCCAAAGAGACCCAGTACTTC
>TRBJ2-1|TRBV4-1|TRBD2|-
CASSQVASSGRGEQFF
TGCGCCAGCAGCCAAGTCGCGTCTAGCGGGAGAGGAGAGCAGTTCTTC
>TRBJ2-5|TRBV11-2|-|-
CASSVETAQETQYF
TGTGCCAGCAGCGTCGAGACAGCACAAGAGACCCAGTACTTC
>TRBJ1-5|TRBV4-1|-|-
CASSQVGPGQPQHF
TGCGCCAGCAGCCAAGTTGGTCCGGGCCAGCCCCAGCATTTT
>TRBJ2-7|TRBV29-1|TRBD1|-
CSVRSGGSEQYF
TGCAGCGTCCGATCAGGGGGCTCCGAGCAGTACTTC
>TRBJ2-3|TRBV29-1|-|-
CSVVRQADTQYF
TGCAGCGTTGTAAGGCAGGCAGATACGCAGTATTTT
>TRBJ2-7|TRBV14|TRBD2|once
CASSQGGLARQYF
TGTGCCAGCAGCCAAGGGGGACTAGCGAGGCAGTACTTC
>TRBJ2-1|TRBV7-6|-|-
CASRKQGYNEQFF
TGTGCCAGCAGGAAACAGGGTTACAATGAGCAGTTCTTC
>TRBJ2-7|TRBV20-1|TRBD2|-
CSARDSGRANEQYF
TGCAGTGCTAGAGACAGCGGGAGGGCCAACGAGCAGTACTTC
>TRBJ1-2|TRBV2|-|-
CASSDDRTLYGYTF
TGTGCCAGCAGTGATGACAGGACTCTCTATGGCTACACCTTC
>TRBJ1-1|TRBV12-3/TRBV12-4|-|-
CASSLDSTEAFF
TGTGCCAGCAGTTTAGACAGCACTGAAGCTTTCTTT
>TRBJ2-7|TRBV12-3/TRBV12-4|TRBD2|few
CASGTSTSESRHEQYF
TGTGCCAGCGGAACCTCGACTAGCGAGAGTCGCCACGAGCAGTACTTC
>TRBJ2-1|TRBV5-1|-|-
CASSLDRVNNEQFF
TGCGCCAGCAGCTTGGACAGGGTCAACAATGAGCAGTTCTTC
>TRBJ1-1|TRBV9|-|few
CASSVGRRNTEAFF
TGTGCCAGCAGCGTTGGCAGGAGGAACACTGAAGCTTTCTTT
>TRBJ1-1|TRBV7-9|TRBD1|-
CASSSTGETEAFF
TGTGCCAGCAGCTCGACAGGGGAGACTGAAGCTTTCTTT
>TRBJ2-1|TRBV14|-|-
CASSRKDNEQFF
TGTGCCAGCAGCCGGAAAGACAATGAGCAGTTCTTC
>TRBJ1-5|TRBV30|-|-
CAWSTHNSNQPQHF
TGTGCCTGGAGTACCCATAATAGCAATCAGCCCCAGCATTTT
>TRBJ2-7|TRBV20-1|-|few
CSAESRDGSYEQYF
TGCAGTGCCGAATCCCGGGACGGCTCCTACGAGCAGTACTTC
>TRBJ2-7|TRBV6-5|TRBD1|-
CASSYSSPGTGGYEQYF
TGTGCCAGCAGCTACTCCAGCCCCGGGACAGGGGGATACGAGCAGTACTTC
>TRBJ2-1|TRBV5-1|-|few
CASSLAELGALGEQFF
TGCGCCAGCAGCCTAGCTGAGCTGGGCGCCTTGGGTGAGCAGTTCTTC
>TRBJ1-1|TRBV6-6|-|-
CASTMGGRNTEAFF
TGTGCCAGCACCATGGGGGGACGGAACACTGAAGCTTTCTTT
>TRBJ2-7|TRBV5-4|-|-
CASSPDTNHYEQYF
TGTGCCAGCAGCCCGGACACCAACCACTACGAGCAGTACTTC
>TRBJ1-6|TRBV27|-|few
CASRIQLDSPLHF
TGTGCCAGCAGGATACAGCTGGATTCACCCCTCCACTTT
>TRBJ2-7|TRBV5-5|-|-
CASSLVGLGRSYEQYF
TGTGCCAGCAGCTTGGTGGGCTTGGGACGGAGCTACGAGCAGTACTTC
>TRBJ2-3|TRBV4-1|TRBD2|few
CASSRRPTSERGTDTQYF
TGCGCCAGCAGCCGACGGCCTACTAGCGAGCGGGGCACAGATACGCAGTATTTT
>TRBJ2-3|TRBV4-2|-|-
CASSQEGFTDTQYF
TGTGCCAGCAGCCAAGAGGGCTTCACAGATACGCAGTATTTT